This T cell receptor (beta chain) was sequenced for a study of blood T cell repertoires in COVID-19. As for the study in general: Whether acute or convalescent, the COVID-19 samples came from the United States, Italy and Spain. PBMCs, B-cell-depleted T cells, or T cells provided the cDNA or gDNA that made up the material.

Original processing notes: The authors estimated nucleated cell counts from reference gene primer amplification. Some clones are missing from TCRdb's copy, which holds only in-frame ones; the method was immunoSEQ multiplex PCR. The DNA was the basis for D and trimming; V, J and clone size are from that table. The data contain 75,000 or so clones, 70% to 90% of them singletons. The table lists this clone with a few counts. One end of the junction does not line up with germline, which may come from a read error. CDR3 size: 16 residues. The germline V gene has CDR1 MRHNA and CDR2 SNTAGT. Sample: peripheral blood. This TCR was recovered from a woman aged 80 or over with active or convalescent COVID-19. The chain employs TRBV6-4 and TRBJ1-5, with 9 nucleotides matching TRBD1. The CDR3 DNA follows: TGTGCCAGCAGTGACCCGACAGGGGGTAGCTATCAGCCCCAGCATTTT. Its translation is CASSDPTGGSYQPQHF.